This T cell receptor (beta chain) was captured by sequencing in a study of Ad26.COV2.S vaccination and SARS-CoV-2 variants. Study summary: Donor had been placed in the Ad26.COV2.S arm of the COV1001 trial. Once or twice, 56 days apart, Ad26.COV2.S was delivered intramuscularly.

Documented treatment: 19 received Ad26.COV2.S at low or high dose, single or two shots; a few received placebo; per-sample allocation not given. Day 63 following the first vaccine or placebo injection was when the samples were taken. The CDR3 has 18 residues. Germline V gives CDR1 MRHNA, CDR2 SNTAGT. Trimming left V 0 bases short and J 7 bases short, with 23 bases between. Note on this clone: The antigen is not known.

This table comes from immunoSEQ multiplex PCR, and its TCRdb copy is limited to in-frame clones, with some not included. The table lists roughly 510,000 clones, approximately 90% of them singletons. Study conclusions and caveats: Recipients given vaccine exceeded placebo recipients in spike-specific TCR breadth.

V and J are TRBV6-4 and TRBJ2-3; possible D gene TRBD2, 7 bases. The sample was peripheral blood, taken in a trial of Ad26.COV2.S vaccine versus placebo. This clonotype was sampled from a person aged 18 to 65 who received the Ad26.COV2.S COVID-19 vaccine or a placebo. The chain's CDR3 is CASSDSISGGRLRYTQYF. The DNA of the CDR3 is TGTGCCAGCAGTGACTCGATTTCGGGGGGCAGGCTACGTTATACGCAGTATTTT.